A single sample is the source of the 27 T cell receptor beta chains below, sequenced in a study of shared clonotypes between healthy human individuals. Method: immunoSEQ multiplex PCR; TCRdb's copy keeps in-frame clones and lacks some. The sample holds more than 2,000,000 clones, over 85% seen once. The sample comprised naive CD4+ T cells sorted from blood. As for subset: CD45RA+ positively selected. The receptors were sampled from a man aged 18 to 35 in good health.

Comments on this clone: This same CDR3 is encoded by further DNA sequences in the sample. The chain combines TRBV5-4 with TRBJ2-3; no clear D. CDR3 size: 14 residues. V dropped 1 base and J dropped 1 base, with 7 bases sitting between them. Germline V lookup: CDR1 SGHNT, CDR2 YYREEE (reference sequence). The CDR3 sequence: CASSLSSGTDTQYF. For the CDR3, the DNA is TGTGCCAGCAGCTTGTCCTCCGGCACAGATACGCAGTATTTT. The full variable domain, with the rest looked up from reference TRBV5-4 and TRBJ2-3, is ETGVTQSPTHLIKTRGQQVTLRCSSQSGHNTVSWYQQALGQGPQFIFQYYREEENGRGNFPPRFSGLQFPNYSSELNVNALELDDSALYLCASSLSSGTDTQYFGPGTRLTVL.

The V and J genes are TRBV11-2 and TRBJ2-5, with unresolved D. V lost 1 base and J 5 bases, leaving 8 bases between the germline ends. CDR3 length: 13 amino acids. Germline loops: CDR1 SGHAT, CDR2 FQNNGV. CDR3: CASSLGTLETQYF. The CDR3 region has the DNA TGTGCCAGCAGCTTAGGAACTCTGGAGACCCAGTACTTC.

The chain couples TRBV5-1 to TRBJ2-3, with D perhaps being TRBD1 or TRBD2 (6 bases each). V was cut by 5 bases and J by 2 bases, with 12 bases left in between. The CDR3 length is 14 residues. The germline V gene has CDR1 SGHRS and CDR2 YFSETQ. For the CDR3, the DNA is TGCGCCAGCAGTAGGGGGGAGACCACAGATACGCAGTATTTT. This sequence encodes CASSRGETTDTQYF.

This rearrangement joins TRBV14 to TRBJ1-1, with no clear D. Trimming removed 4 bases from V and 1 base from J, with 16 bases in between. CDR3 length: 16 amino acids. Germline CDR1 reads SGHDN; CDR2 reads FVKESK. The CDR3 bases are TGTGCCAGCAGCCGCCCTTTGCCGCGGGAGAACACTGAAGCTTTCTTT. This codes for CASSRPLPRENTEAFF.

The V and J genes are TRBV18 and TRBJ1-1, with D possibly matching TRBD1 (5 bases). The CDR3 contains 18 residues. V gave up 3 bases and J gave up 3 bases, with 23 bases separating them. CDR1 is KGHSH and CDR2 is LQKENI in the germline V gene. Here the CDR3 DNA reads TGTGCCAGCTCACCTACTCCCGGGACGGACGTTTGGCACACTGAAGCTTTCTTT. It encodes CASSPTPGTDVWHTEAFF. Combining the CDR3 with reference TRBV18 and TRBJ1-1 gives the whole variable domain NAGVMQNPRHLVRRRGQEARLRCSPMKGHSHVYWYRQLPEEGLKFMVYLQKENIIDESGMPKERFSAEFPKEGPSILRIQQVVRGDSAAYFCASSPTPGTDVWHTEAFFGQGTRLTVV.

The CDR3 nucleotides read TGTGCCAGCTCACCACCGGGACTAGCGGCCCAAGAGACCCAGTACTTC. Translated, it gives CASSPPGLAAQETQYF. This chain uses TRBV18 with TRBJ2-5; 11 bases map to TRBD2. Germline trimming cut 0 bases from V and 1 base from J; bases unmatched to any gene: 1. Germline CDR1 and CDR2: KGHSH and LQKENI. The CDR3 contains 16 residues. Drawing the rest from reference TRBV18 and TRBJ2-5, the complete variable domain is NAGVMQNPRHLVRRRGQEARLRCSPMKGHSHVYWYRQLPEEGLKFMVYLQKENIIDESGMPKERFSAEFPKEGPSILRIQQVVRGDSAAYFCASSPPGLAAQETQYFGPGTRLLVL.

The chain has TRBV9 and TRBJ2-5; 9 bases are shared with TRBD2. Germline CDR1 and CDR2: SGDLS and YYNGEE. The CDR3 has 12 residues. V was clipped by 7 bases and J by 4 bases; unmatched bases: 2. The CDR3 DNA sequence: TGTGCCAGCGGTAGCGGGGGAGAGACCCAGTACTTC. It yields the protein CASGSGGETQYF.

This chain connects TRBV6-5 to TRBJ1-2, with D hard to call. The CDR3 has 12 amino acids. V shed 8 bases and J shed 4 bases, with 11 bases lying between them. Germline V gives CDR1 MNHEY, CDR2 SVGAGI. DNA of the CDR3: TGTGCCAGCCGTCAGGATCCCTATGGCTACACCTTC. Translated, it gives CASRQDPYGYTF.

The V call is TRBV6-5, the J call TRBJ1-4; no clear D gene. The CDR3 extends over 13 amino acids. V dropped 6 bases and J dropped 12 bases, with 17 bases sitting between them. Germline V CDR1 and CDR2: MNHEY, SVGAGI. The CDR3 DNA is TGTGCCAGCAGCCCATACCCGGACGCGGAACTGTTTTTT. Its translation is CASSPYPDAELFF.

The rearrangement uses TRBV6-1 and TRBJ2-7; tentatively, D is TRBD2 (7 bases). The CDR3 has 15 residues. CDR1 and CDR2 (germline): MNHNS, SASEGT. Trimming pared 8 bases from V and 3 bases from J, leaving 20 bases between. CDR3 bases: TGTGCCAGCCGCAATGGGGGGGGGCGCTACTACGAGCAGTACTTC. Its translation: CASRNGGGRYYEQYF.

Remarks on this clone: Other DNA sequences in this sample translate to the same CDR3. The J gene is TRBJ1-1, the V gene TRBV6-5; unclear D gene. The V gene lost 0 bases and the J gene lost 1 base, with 6 bases spanning the gap. The CDR3 covers 14 residues. Germline V gene lookup returns CDR1 MNHEY and CDR2 SVGAGI. The CDR3 protein is CASSYSKRNTEAFF. As DNA, the CDR3 is TGTGCCAGCAGTTACTCGAAGAGGAACACTGAAGCTTTCTTT.

The chain joins TRBV28 to TRBJ1-5, with a possible D match to TRBD1 (5 bases). This CDR3 comprises 15 residues. Germline assignment: CDR1 MDHEN and CDR2 SYDVKM. The V gene lost 6 bases and the J gene lost 2 bases, with 14 bases spanning the gap. The CDR3 region is CASRTSGGGNQPQHF. In DNA form, the CDR3 reads TGTGCCAGCAGAACCAGTGGGGGTGGCAATCAGCCCCAGCATTTT.

The V gene is TRBV2, the J gene TRBJ2-1; the D is unclear. Germline assignment: CDR1 SNHLY and CDR2 FYNNEI. The V end lost 1 base, the J end lost 8 bases, and 6 bases lay between the germline ends. This CDR3 spans 12 amino acids. In DNA, the CDR3 is TGTGCCAGCAGTGAAGAGAAGTATGAGCAGTTCTTC. It is translated as CASSEEKYEQFF.

With regard to this clone: Different DNA sequences within this sample yield the same CDR3. The rearrangement links TRBV15 to TRBJ1-2, with a possible D match to TRBD1 (6 bases). V lost 0 bases and J 4 bases, leaving 9 bases between the germline ends. The CDR3 is 14 residues long. Germline CDR1 LNHNV, CDR2 YYDKDF (reference sequence). The CDR3 reads CATSRDRGAYGYTF. The CDR3 DNA reads as TGTGCCACCAGCAGAGACAGGGGTGCCTATGGCTACACCTTC.

The chain links TRBV9 to TRBJ1-5; D not resolved. The CDR3 sequence is 14 residues long. Trimming pared 3 bases from V and 6 bases from J, leaving 13 bases between. Germline CDR1 reads SGDLS; CDR2 reads YYNGEE. CDR3 protein: CASSARGDFQPQHF. CDR3 DNA sequence: TGTGCCAGCAGCGCCCGTGGGGATTTTCAGCCCCAGCATTTT.

Turning to this clone: The junction does not match germline at one end; this may be a read error. The J gene is TRBJ2-7, the V gene TRBV2, with 8 bases identical to TRBD1. The CDR3 runs 11 residues. Per germline, CDR1 SNHLY and CDR2 FYNNEI. The DNA of the CDR3 is TGTGCCAGCACTCTACGACAGGGGCCCAACTTC. Encoded protein: CASTLRQGPNF.

About this clone: This sample includes further DNA sequences coding for the same CDR3. The V call is TRBV25-1, the J call TRBJ2-5; D ambiguous. The CDR3 covers 11 residues. Germline V gene sequence: CDR1 MGHDK, CDR2 SYGVNS. The V end was cut by 2 bases, the J end by 6 bases, with 4 bases between. CDR3 DNA: TGTGCCAGCAGTGAAGGACAGACCCAGTACTTC. Protein product: CASSEGQTQYF.

In this sample, this clone turned up a few times. The V and J genes are TRBV5-1 and TRBJ2-7, with D possibly matching TRBD1 (6 bases). V lost 0 bases and J 6 bases, leaving 19 bases between the germline ends. The CDR3 length is 16 residues. The germline V gene encodes CDR1 SGHRS and CDR2 YFSETQ. CDR3 in amino acids: CASSLAEAGTPSEQYF. Here the CDR3 DNA reads TGCGCCAGCAGCTTGGCCGAAGCCGGGACACCGTCCGAGCAGTACTTC. The full variable domain, its missing parts supplied by reference TRBV5-1 and TRBJ2-7, is KAGVTQTPRYLIKTRGQQVTLSCSPISGHRSVSWYQQTPGQGLQFLFEYFSETQRNKGNFPGRFSGRQFSNSRSEMNVSTLELGDSALYLCASSLAEAGTPSEQYFGPGTRLTVT.

The chain recombines TRBV7-2 with TRBJ2-4; D possibly corresponds to TRBD2 (6 bases). In germline, CDR1 is SGHTA, CDR2 FQGNSA. Trimming took off 1 base at V and 5 bases at J, with 18 bases between the two ends. This CDR3 has 17 amino acids. CDR3 DNA: TGTGCCAGCAGCTTAGATAAGGCGGCGGGGTTGGAAAACATTCAGTACTTC. Its translation is CASSLDKAAGLENIQYF.

Only one count was recorded for this clone. The chain is built from TRBV7-2 and TRBJ2-1; D unclear. CDR3 length: 15 amino acids. CDR1 is SGHTA and CDR2 is FQGNSA in the germline V gene. Trimming pared 3 bases from V and 0 bases from J, leaving 9 bases between. The CDR3 DNA sequence: TGTGCCAGCAGCTTGGAACCCTTCTCCTACAATGAGCAGTTCTTC. Translation gives CASSLEPFSYNEQFF.

This clone was observed a single time. The J gene is TRBJ2-6, the V gene TRBV5-6, with TRBD1 matching 7 bases. The germline gives CDR1 SGHDT, CDR2 YYEEEE. V shed 0 bases and J 4 bases; nucleotides not matched to a gene: 7. The CDR3 has 17 residues. CDR3 sequence (DNA): TGTGCCAGCAGCTTGGGTTCCAGGGGGTTGGGGGCCAACGTCCTGACTTTC. Translating it yields CASSLGSRGLGANVLTF.

This chain uses TRBV5-6 with TRBJ1-5; perhaps TRBD1 as D (5 bases). V dropped 3 bases and J dropped 3 bases, with 19 bases sitting between them. The CDR3 contains 17 residues. From germline, CDR1 is SGHDT and CDR2 YYEEEE. CDR3: CASSYGRGRGPNQPQHF. The CDR3 DNA follows: TGTGCCAGCAGCTACGGGCGGGGGAGAGGGCCCAATCAGCCCCAGCATTTT. Full variable domain (outside the CDR3, taken from reference TRBV5-6 and TRBJ1-5): DAGVTQSPTHLIKTRGQQVTLRCSPKSGHDTVSWYQQALGQGPQFIFQYYEEEERQRGNFPDRFSGHQFPNYSSELNVNALLLGDSALYLCASSYGRGRGPNQPQHFGDGTRLSIL.

The rearrangement uses TRBV2 and TRBJ1-6; D is perhaps TRBD1 (6 bases). Between the trimmed V and J ends, which lost 4 bases and 10 bases, there was a span of 11 bases. Germline V gene sequence: CDR1 SNHLY, CDR2 FYNNEI. This CDR3 is built from 13 residues. This CDR3 reads CASSVTGLSPLHF. The CDR3 coding sequence is TGTGCCAGCAGTGTTACAGGGCTGTCACCCCTCCACTTT. The full variable domain, in which reference TRBV2 and TRBJ1-6 provide the parts outside the CDR3, is EPEVTQTPSHQVTQMGQEVILRCVPISNHLYFYWYRQILGQKVEFLVSFYNNEISEKSEIFDDQFSVERPDGSNFTLKIRSTKLEDSAMYFCASSVTGLSPLHFGNGTRLTVT.

This clone was seen just once. The sample carries other DNA sequences with the same CDR3. Here the CDR3 DNA reads TGTGCCAGTAGTCGAGGGACAGGGTCCTACGAGCAGTACTTC. Its protein product is CASSRGTGSYEQYF. V usage is TRBV19 and J usage is TRBJ2-7, with 9 bases that match TRBD1. Looked up from germline, CDR1 is LNHDA and CDR2 is SQIVND (reference sequence). The CDR3 sequence is 14 residues long. Trimming cost V 5 bases and J 1 base; bases outside gene matches: 3.

The gene calls are TRBV5-6 and TRBJ1-4, with 9 bases aligning to TRBD1. V lost 4 bases to trimming and J lost 11 bases; unmatched junction nucleotides: 12. Germline V gives CDR1 SGHDT, CDR2 YYEEEE. CDR3 length equals 15 residues. Written as DNA, the CDR3 is TGTGCCAGCAGCGATGGGACAGGGAGGAGGGAGAAACTGTTTTTT. Encoded protein: CASSDGTGRREKLFF.

The chain uses TRBV19 and TRBJ2-2, with D unclear. The germline gives CDR1 LNHDA, CDR2 SQIVND (reference sequence). The CDR3 runs 15 residues. Trimming took 5 bases from V and 2 from J, leaving 12 bases between them. CDR3 bases: TGTGCCAGTAGTGGGCAAGGAACAAACACCGGGGAGCTGTTTTTT. It codes for CASSGQGTNTGELFF.

This chain connects TRBV20-1 to TRBJ1-4; the D is unclear. CDR3 length equals 11 residues. V was shortened by 2 bases and J by 8 bases, with 6 bases between the two germline ends. Looked up from germline, CDR1 is DFQATT and CDR2 is SNEGSKA (reference sequence). The CDR3 DNA sequence: TGCAGTGCTAGACTCTCCGAAAAACTGTTTTTT. It specifies CSARLSEKLFF.